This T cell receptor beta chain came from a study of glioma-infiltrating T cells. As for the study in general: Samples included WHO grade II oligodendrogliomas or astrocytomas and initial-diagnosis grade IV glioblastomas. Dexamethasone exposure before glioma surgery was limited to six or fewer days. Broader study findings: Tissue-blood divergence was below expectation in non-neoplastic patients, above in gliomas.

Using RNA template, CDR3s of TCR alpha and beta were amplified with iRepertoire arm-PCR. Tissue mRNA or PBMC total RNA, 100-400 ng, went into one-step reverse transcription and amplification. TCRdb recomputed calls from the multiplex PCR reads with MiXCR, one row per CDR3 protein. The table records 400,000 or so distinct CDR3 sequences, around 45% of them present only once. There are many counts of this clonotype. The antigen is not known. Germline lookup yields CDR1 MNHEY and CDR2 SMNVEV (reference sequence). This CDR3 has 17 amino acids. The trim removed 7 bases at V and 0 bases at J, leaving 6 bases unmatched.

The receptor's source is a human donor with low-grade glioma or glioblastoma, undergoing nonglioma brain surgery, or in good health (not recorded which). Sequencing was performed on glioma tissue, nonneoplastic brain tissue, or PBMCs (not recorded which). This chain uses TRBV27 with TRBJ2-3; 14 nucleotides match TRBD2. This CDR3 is CASTPGTSGRSTDTQYF. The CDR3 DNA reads TGTGCCAGCACTCCTGGGACTAGCGGGAGAAGCACAGATACGCAGTATTTT.